This T cell receptor beta chain was recovered during a study of T cell changes during pregnancy in multiple sclerosis. Sequenced by immunoSEQ multiplex PCR; TCRdb stores in-frame clones only, minus some. This table holds tens of thousands of clones, roughly 90% found once. The ends were cut back, 8 bases at V and 3 bases at J, with 17 bases in the middle. Germline CDR1 MNHNY, CDR2 SVGAGI (reference sequence). The length of the CDR3 is 15 residues. The sequencing here drew on peripheral blood, taken in the third trimester of pregnancy. The origin of this receptor is a female donor with multiple sclerosis, enrolled in a pregnancy study. The chain combines TRBV6-6 with TRBJ1-5, with D unclear. CDR3: CASLSGPYDNQPQHF. The CDR3 nucleotides read TGTGCCAGCCTTAGCGGCCCCTATGACAATCAGCCCCAGCATTTT.